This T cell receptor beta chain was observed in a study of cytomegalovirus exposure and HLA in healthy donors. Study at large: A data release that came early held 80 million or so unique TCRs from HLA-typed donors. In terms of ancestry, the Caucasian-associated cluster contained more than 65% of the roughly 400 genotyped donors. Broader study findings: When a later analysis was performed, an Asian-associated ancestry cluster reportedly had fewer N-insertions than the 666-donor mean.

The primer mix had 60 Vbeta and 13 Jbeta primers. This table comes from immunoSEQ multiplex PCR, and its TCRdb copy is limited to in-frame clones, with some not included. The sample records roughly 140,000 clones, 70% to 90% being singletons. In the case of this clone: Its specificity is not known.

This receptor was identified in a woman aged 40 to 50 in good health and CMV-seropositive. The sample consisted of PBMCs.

DNA of the CDR3: TGTGCCAGCAGCTGGGGGACTAGCGGGAGCACAGATACGCAGTATTTT. This translates into CASSWGTSGSTDTQYF. V usage is TRBV5-6 and J usage is TRBJ2-3; 12 bases line up with TRBD2. The germline gives CDR1 SGHDT, CDR2 YYEEEE. This CDR3 is 16 amino acids long. The V segment lost 3 bases and the J segment 0 bases; nucleotides outside the gene matches: 2.